This TCR beta chain is drawn from a study of T-cell memory formation after mild COVID-19. Study details: TCR clusters mostly belonged to single donors.

Using constant-segment primers, 5'RACE produced TCR alpha and TCR beta cDNA libraries carrying sample barcodes and UMIs. TCRdb re-derived calls from the 5' RACE reads in MiXCR, one entry per CDR3 protein. The top ten hold around a fifth of the sample, which has 310,000 or so distinct CDR3 sequences, less than 20% seen once. V was clipped by 1 base and J by 5 bases, with 14 bases between them. The CDR3 consists of 15 residues. The sample taken for sequencing was PBMCs or a T cell subset sorted from them (not recorded which). The sequence was collected from a young man who had mild COVID-19 (a few samples of this study predate the infection). Cell type and time point are not known. The chain employs TRBV12-3 or TRBV12-4 and TRBJ1-1; possibly TRBD1 for D (5 bases). The CDR3 protein is CASSLGVGVVTEAFF. CDR3 coding DNA: TGTGCCAGCAGTTTAGGGGTGGGGGTAGTAACTGAAGCTTTCTTT.